Each of the 9 T cell receptor beta chains below was sequenced from the same sample in a study of T-cell reconstitution after alpha-beta-depleted transplantation in children (dated by TCRdb to the mid-2010s). According to the study, the label for this sample's treatment or condition signals: allogeneic hematopoietic cell transplantation with graft depleted of TCRalphabeta T cells and CD19 B cells. Receptor amplification or capture employed PCR. The run used an Illumina HiSeq 2500. Molecular barcoding was employed in the preparation of TCR libraries, with unique molecular identifiers being used to normalize TCRbeta repertoire quantification. TCRdb applied fastp at Q25 and MiXCR to the public reads, then kept only in-frame beta chains. Each record represents a unique CDR3 protein, reported with the most common genes and DNA among its rows. The sample records a few hundred thousand distinct CDR3 sequences, roughly 13% of which are singletons. The ten largest clonotypes hold around 2% of the sample.

The source material was PBMCs, mostly from graft donor cells, sampled 360 days after TCRalphabeta/CD19-depleted stem cell transplant. The receptors originated from a male patient aged 10-17 years who had a stem cell transplant for acute myeloid leukemia, so the T cells may come from the graft donor.

This clonotype has only a few counts. A read error may explain this, as a much larger clone is one base away. The J gene is TRBJ2-1, the V gene TRBV15, with D unclear. The CDR3 is 11 amino acids. CDR1 is LNHNV, CDR2 YYDKDF, per germline (reference sequence). Trimming cost V 5 bases and J 6 bases, with 5 bases left between them. The CDR3 sequence: CATSRLNEQFF. CDR3 DNA sequence: TGTGCCACCAGCCGACTCAATGAGCAGTTCTTC.

This clonotype was seen more than once but under ten times. The chain links TRBV27 to TRBJ2-5, with TRBD2 matching over 12 bases. V shed 0 bases and J 0 bases; nucleotides not matched to a gene: 5. Germline V gene lookup returns CDR1 MNHEY and CDR2 SMNVEV (reference sequence). CDR3 length: 18 amino acids. The CDR3 nucleotides are TGTGCCAGCAGTTTATCGACCCTAGCGGGAGGGTACCAAGAGACCCAGTACTTC. Its translation: CASSLSTLAGGYQETQYF.

This clonotype has just a few counts. The chain carries TRBV10-3 and TRBJ1-3, with D uncertain. This CDR3 has 14 residues. The germline V gene has CDR1 ENHRY and CDR2 SYGVKD. V lost 8 bases and J lost 0, with 11 bases in between. DNA of the CDR3: TGTGCCATCTGTCGGGGTAACTCTGGAAACACCATATATTTT. Protein product: CAICRGNSGNTIYF.

This clonotype has only a few counts. This sequence joins TRBV14 and TRBJ2-2; 7 nucleotides agree with TRBD1. Germline CDR1 and CDR2: SGHDN and FVKESK. The CDR3 extends over 15 amino acids. V gave up 4 bases and J gave up 7 bases; unmatched junction bases: 9. The DNA of the CDR3 is TGTGCCAGCAGCCTAGTCGGGACAGTGAGCGGGGAGCTGTTTTTT. Translating gives CASSLVGTVSGELFF.

This clonotype occurred a few times. J is TRBJ1-5 and V is TRBV28; D gene unclear. The ends were cut back, 1 base at V and 5 bases at J, with 21 bases in the middle. This CDR3 has 18 residues. Germline lookup yields CDR1 MDHEN and CDR2 SYDVKM. The chain's CDR3 is CASSLYRRVLGVDQPQHF. The CDR3 DNA is TGTGCCAGCAGTTTATACCGGCGGGTCCTTGGGGTGGATCAGCCCCAGCATTTT.

This clonotype occurred a few times. The CDR3 DNA follows: TGTGCCACCAGCAGGACTGTAGGGAATCCTCGGGAGCAGTACTTC. It specifies CATSRTVGNPREQYF. The rearrangement joins TRBV15 to TRBJ2-7, with D hard to call. The CDR3 loop spans 15 amino acids. V was pared by 3 bases and J by 7 bases, with 19 bases between. Germline lookup yields CDR1 LNHNV and CDR2 YYDKDF (reference sequence).

The chain joins TRBV7-6 to TRBJ2-2; D remains unclear. Germline loops: CDR1 SGHVS, CDR2 FNYEAQ. V was cut by 2 bases and J by 4 bases, with 17 bases left in between. The CDR3 length is 17 residues. CDR3 in DNA: TGTGCCAGCAGCTTAAAACGTTCGGGTTACCTCACCGGGGAGCTGTTTTTT. Translation: CASSLKRSGYLTGELFF.

This clonotype was detected ten times or more. The chain joins TRBV20-1 to TRBJ2-5; D possibly corresponds to TRBD2 (6 bases). CDR3 length: 12 amino acids. Germline V gives CDR1 DFQATT, CDR2 SNEGSKA (reference sequence). For the CDR3, the DNA is TGCTGCTGTGGGGGAGGACAAGAGACCCAGTACTTC. Protein sequence: CCCGGGQETQYF.

There are a few counts of this clonotype. The chain links TRBV3-1 to TRBJ2-4; perhaps TRBD2 as D (7 bases). This CDR3 has 16 residues. Trimming cost V 5 bases and J 8 bases, with 22 bases left between them. From germline, CDR1 is LGHDT and CDR2 YNNKEL (reference sequence). The CDR3 DNA reads as TGTGCCAGCAGCAGAAACGGGGGGCGAGGTGGAGACATTCAGTACTTC. Translated: CASSRNGGRGGDIQYF.